This T cell receptor beta chain came from a study of blood T cell repertoires in COVID-19. TCRdb's table, derived via immunoSEQ multiplex PCR, lists solely in-frame clones and lacks some. The sample gives about 170,000 clones, roughly 80% of which show up once; approximately 10% is in the top ten. Sequencing used peripheral blood. The clonotype comes from a man in his sixties or seventies with active or convalescent COVID-19.

The CDR3 is CTSTPRDRAFYEQYF. Written as DNA, the CDR3 is TGCACCAGCACCCCCCGGGACAGAGCATTTTACGAGCAGTACTTC. The J gene is TRBJ2-7, the V gene TRBV1; the table's TRBD1 call for D was not verified on the DNA. TRBV1 is noted as a pseudogene. This CDR3 contains 15 residues.